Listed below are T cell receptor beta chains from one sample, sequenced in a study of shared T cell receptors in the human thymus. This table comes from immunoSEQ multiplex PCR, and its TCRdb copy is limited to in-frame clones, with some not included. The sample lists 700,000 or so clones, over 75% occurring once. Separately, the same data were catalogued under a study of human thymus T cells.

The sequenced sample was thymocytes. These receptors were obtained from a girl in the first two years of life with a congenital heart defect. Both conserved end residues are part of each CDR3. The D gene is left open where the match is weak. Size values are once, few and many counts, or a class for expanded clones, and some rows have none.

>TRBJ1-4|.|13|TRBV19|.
TGTGCCAGTCAGAGGGGGAATAATGAAAAACTGTTTTTT
CASQRGNNEKLFF
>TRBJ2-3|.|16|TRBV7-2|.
TGTGCCAGCAGCCGCTCTAGAGTTGAGGAAGCGGATACGCAGTATTTT
CASSRSRVEEADTQYF
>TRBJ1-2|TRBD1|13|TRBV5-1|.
TGCGCCAGCAGGGGACAGGGGGACTATGGCTACACCTTC
CASRGQGDYGYTF
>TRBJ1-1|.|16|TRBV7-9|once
TGTGCCAGCAGCAAGCGGACCCCGGGCGAGAACACTGAAGCTTTCTTT
CASSKRTPGENTEAFF
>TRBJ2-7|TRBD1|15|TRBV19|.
TGTGCCAGTAGTAATGGGACAGGGGTATCCTACGAGCAGTACTTC
CASSNGTGVSYEQYF
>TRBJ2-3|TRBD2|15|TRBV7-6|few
TGTGCCAGCAGCTTCGGGCGGGGGGCACTAGATACGCAGTATTTT
CASSFGRGALDTQYF
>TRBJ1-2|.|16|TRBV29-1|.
TGCAGCGTTGCGTTAAGGGGGGGACCAAAGTCCTATGGCTACACCTTC
CSVALRGGPKSYGYTF
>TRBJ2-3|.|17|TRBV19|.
TGTGCCAGTAGTAAAATCCCCGGAGAGCGGACCACAGATACGCAGTATTTT
CASSKIPGERTTDTQYF
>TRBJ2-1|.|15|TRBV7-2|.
TGTGCCAGCAGCTTCCGGTGGAGGGCAGACAATGAGCAGTTCTTC
CASSFRWRADNEQFF
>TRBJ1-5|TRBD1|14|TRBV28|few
TGTGCCAGCAGCCACAGGGGGCTTGGGCAGCCCCAGCATTTT
CASSHRGLGQPQHF
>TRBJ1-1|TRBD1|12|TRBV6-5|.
TGTGCCAGCAAAGACAGGGCCACTGAAGCTTTCTTT
CASKDRATEAFF
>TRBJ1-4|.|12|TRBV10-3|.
TGTGCCATCAGTGAGGCCGGGGGAAAACTGTTTTTT
CAISEAGGKLFF
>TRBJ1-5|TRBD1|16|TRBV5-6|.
TGTGCCAGCAGCTTCCACAGGGGTCCTAGCAATCAGCCCCAGCATTTT
CASSFHRGPSNQPQHF
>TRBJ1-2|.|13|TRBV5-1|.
TGCGCCAGCAGCTTAGACAGGAAGGATGGCTACACCTTC
CASSLDRKDGYTF
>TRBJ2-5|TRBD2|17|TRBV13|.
TGTGCCAGCAGCCCTAACCTAGCGGGGGCCTACCAAGAGACCCAGTACTTC
CASSPNLAGAYQETQYF
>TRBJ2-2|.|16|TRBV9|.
TGTGCCAGCAGCGTACATGTTTTAGGGGATAACGGGGAGCTGTTTTTT
CASSVHVLGDNGELFF
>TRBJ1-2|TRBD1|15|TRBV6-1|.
TGTGCCAGCAGTACCCGAGGGGGCACAAACTATGGCTACACCTTC
CASSTRGGTNYGYTF
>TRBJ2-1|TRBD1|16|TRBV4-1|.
TGCGCCAGCAGCCCATCCGACAGGGTCGCCTACAATGAGCAGTTCTTC
CASSPSDRVAYNEQFF
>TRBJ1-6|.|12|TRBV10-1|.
TGCGCCAGCAGTGAGGATAGCTCCCCCCTCCACTTT
CASSEDSSPLHF
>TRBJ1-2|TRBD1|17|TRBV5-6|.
TGTGCCAGCAGCCCCGACAGGGGGCGCGATTCTTACTATGGCTACACCTTC
CASSPDRGRDSYYGYTF
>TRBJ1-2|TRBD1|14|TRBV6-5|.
TGTGCCAGCAGTACGACAGGGGGGGCTTATGGCTACACCTTC
CASSTTGGAYGYTF
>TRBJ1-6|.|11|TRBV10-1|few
TGCGCCAGACCCCTGAGATCACCCCTCCACTTT
CARPLRSPLHF
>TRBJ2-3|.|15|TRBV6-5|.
TGTGCCAGCAGTTACATGGGGGGAACCACAGATACGCAGTATTTT
CASSYMGGTTDTQYF
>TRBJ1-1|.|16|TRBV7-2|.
TGTGCCAGCACCTTTGGGGAGGGCCTAAAATCCACTGAAGCTTTCTTT
CASTFGEGLKSTEAFF
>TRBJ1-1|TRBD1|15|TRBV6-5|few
TGTGCCAGCAGACCTAAGGGGGGGGACAGGGTGTCGGCTTTCTTT
CASRPKGGDRVSAFF
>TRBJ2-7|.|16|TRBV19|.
TGTGCCAGTAGTTCGAAGGACAGCCTGCCGACGTACGAGCAGTACTTC
CASSSKDSLPTYEQYF
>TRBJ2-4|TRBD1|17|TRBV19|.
TGTGCCAGTACCCCGACAGGGCTTAGCCAACATAAAAACATTCAGTACTTC
CASTPTGLSQHKNIQYF
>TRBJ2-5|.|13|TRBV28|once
TGTGCCAGCAGAAACCCCGGGGGTGAGACCCAGTACTTC
CASRNPGGETQYF
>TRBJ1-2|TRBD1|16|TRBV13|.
TGTGCCAGCAGACCCATCGTTAGGGGGCGCATCTATGGCTACACCTTC
CASRPIVRGRIYGYTF
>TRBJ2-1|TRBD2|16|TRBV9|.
TGTGCCAGCAGCGTAGGGCTCGGACTAGCGGGGGGGCAACAGTTCTTC
CASSVGLGLAGGQQFF
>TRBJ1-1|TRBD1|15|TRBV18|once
TGTGCCACCCATCGACAGGGGGCGATTTTGGCTGAAGCTTTCTTT
CATHRQGAILAEAFF
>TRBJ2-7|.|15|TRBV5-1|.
TGCGCCAGCAGCCCGTGGGGGCAGGCCTCCTACGAGCAGTACTTC
CASSPWGQASYEQYF
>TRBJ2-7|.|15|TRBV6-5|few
TGTGCCAGCCGGTCTTTATCAGGGACTCTCTACGAGCAGTACTTC
CASRSLSGTLYEQYF
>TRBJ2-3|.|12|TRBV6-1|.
TGTGCCAGCAGTGACCCGACAGATACGCAGTATTTT
CASSDPTDTQYF
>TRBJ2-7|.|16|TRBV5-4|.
TGTGCCAGCAGCTTCTCTCGGGGGGCCATTAACTACGAGCAGTACTTC
CASSFSRGAINYEQYF
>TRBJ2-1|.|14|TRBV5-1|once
TGCGCCAGCAGCGCGGCAGGGCAGTACAATGAGCAGTTCTTC
CASSAAGQYNEQFF
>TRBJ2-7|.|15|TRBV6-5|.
TGTGCCAGCAGCCAGAATGACAGAGCGACCTACGAGCAGTACTTC
CASSQNDRATYEQYF
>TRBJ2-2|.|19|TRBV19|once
TGTGCCAGTAGTATTAGGGATAGGAGGGTTGCAAAGAACACCGGGGAGCTGTTTTTT
CASSIRDRRVAKNTGELFF
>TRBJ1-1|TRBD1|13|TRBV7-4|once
TGTGCCAGCACACTGGGACAGGGCACTGAAGCTTTCTTT
CASTLGQGTEAFF
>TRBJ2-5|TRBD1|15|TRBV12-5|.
TGTGCTAGTGGTTTGAAAGACAGGGGGCTGGAGACCCAGTACTTC
CASGLKDRGLETQYF
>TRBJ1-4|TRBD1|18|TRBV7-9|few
TGTGCCAGCAGCGCCCAGACAGGGGGCGCTTCAACTAATGAAAAACTGTTTTTT
CASSAQTGGASTNEKLFF
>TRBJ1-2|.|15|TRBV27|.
TGTGCCAGCAGTCCCCCCACGGCAGGGGAGATGGGCTACACCTTC
CASSPPTAGEMGYTF
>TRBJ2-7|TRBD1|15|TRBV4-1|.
TGCGCCAGCAGCCTAGACAGGGAACTAAGCTACGAGCAGTACTTC
CASSLDRELSYEQYF
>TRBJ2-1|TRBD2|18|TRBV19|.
TGTGCCAGTAGTTCGCAAGCGGGGGGGCCAAGGTCTGTCAATGAGCAGTTCTTC
CASSSQAGGPRSVNEQFF
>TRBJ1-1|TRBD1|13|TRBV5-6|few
TGTGCCAGCAGCCGAATACAGGGGCATGAAGCTTTCTTT
CASSRIQGHEAFF
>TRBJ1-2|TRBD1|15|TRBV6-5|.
TGTGCCAGCAGTCCCGGGACAGGGTTCAGCTATGGCTACACCTTC
CASSPGTGFSYGYTF
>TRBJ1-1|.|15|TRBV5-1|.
TGCGCCAGCAGTCCCCGCGTCAGAGAGGACACTGAAGCTTTCTTT
CASSPRVREDTEAFF
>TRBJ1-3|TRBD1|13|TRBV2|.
TGTGCCAGCAGATCGGACAGGGGAAACACCATATATTTT
CASRSDRGNTIYF
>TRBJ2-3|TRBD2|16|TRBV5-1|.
TGCGCCAGCAGCCTCCGGACTAGCGGGGGTGGGGATACGCAGTATTTT
CASSLRTSGGGDTQYF
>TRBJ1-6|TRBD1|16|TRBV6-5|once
TGTGCCAGCAGTTCCATTGGACAGGGGGCGAATTCACCCCTCCACTTT
CASSSIGQGANSPLHF
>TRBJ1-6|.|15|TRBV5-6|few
TGTGCCAGCAGCTTTAGTCCTCGGGATAATTCACCCCTCCACTTT
CASSFSPRDNSPLHF
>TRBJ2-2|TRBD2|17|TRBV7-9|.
TGTGCCAGCAGCCCGGGACTAGCGGGGACGTACACCGGGGAGCTGTTTTTT
CASSPGLAGTYTGELFF
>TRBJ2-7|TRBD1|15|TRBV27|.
TGTGCCAGCAGACAGGGGGCCAACCCCCTCTACGAGCAGTACTTC
CASRQGANPLYEQYF
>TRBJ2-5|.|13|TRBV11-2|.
TGTGCCGCCGCAAGCGGCGTCCTAGAGACCCAGTACTTC
CAAASGVLETQYF
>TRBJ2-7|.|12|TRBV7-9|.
TGTGCCAGCAGCTCGGGCGGAGGGGGCGGGTACTTC
CASSSGGGGGYF
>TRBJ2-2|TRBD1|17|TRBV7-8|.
TGTGCCAGCAGCTTAGAGGGTCGACAGGGTTGCACCGGGGAGCTGTTTTTT
CASSLEGRQGCTGELFF
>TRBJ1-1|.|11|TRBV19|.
TGTGCCGTGGGGGGGACCACTGAAGCTTTCTTT
CAVGGTTEAFF
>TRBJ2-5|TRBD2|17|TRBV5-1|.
TGCGCCAGCAGCTGCGGGACTAGCGGGGGGAGGCAAGAGACCCAGTACTTC
CASSCGTSGGRQETQYF
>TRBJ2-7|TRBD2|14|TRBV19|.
TGTGCCAGTAGTCTGGCGGGGGACCTCTACGAGCAGTACTTC
CASSLAGDLYEQYF
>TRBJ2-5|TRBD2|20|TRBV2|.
TGTGCCAGCACTTCGCCGGCGGAAAAAAAGACTAGCGGCCTCCAAGAGACCCAGTACTTC
CASTSPAEKKTSGLQETQYF